These 14 T cell receptor beta chains were all obtained from the same sample, sequenced in a study of cytomegalovirus exposure and HLA in healthy donors. Primers included in the PCR were 60 Vbeta and 13 Jbeta primers. Profiled with immunoSEQ multiplex PCR; TCRdb holds only in-frame clones, not every one. The sample contains some 150,000 clones, about 85% of which appear only once. Input material: PBMCs. The origin of the receptors is a woman aged 18-35 years in good health and CMV-seronegative.

J is TRBJ2-3 and V is TRBV5-1; D is ambiguous. The CDR3 runs 15 residues. Trimming shortened V by 0 bases and J by 2 bases, and 10 bases separated the two germline ends. Looked up from germline, CDR1 is SGHRS and CDR2 is YFSETQ. The CDR3: CASSLARLITDTQYF. Written as DNA, the CDR3 is TGCGCCAGCAGCTTGGCGAGGCTGATCACAGATACGCAGTATTTT. Full variable domain (remainder filled in from reference TRBV5-1 and TRBJ2-3): KAGVTQTPRYLIKTRGQQVTLSCSPISGHRSVSWYQQTPGQGLQFLFEYFSETQRNKGNFPGRFSGRQFSNSRSEMNVSTLELGDSALYLCASSLARLITDTQYFGPGTRLTVL.

This clone was counted only a few times. J is TRBJ1-2 and V is TRBV5-1; weak D call: TRBD1 (6 bases). V was shortened by 1 base and J by 0 bases, with 13 bases between the two germline ends. The V gene's germline CDR1 is SGHRS and CDR2 YFSETQ. This CDR3 spans 16 amino acids. The CDR3 here is CASSLSGQTTNYGYTF. Written as DNA, the CDR3 is TGCGCCAGCAGCTTGTCCGGACAGACAACTAACTATGGCTACACCTTC.

The CDR3 loop is CASREGGGARGYTF. The CDR3, as DNA: TGTGCCAGCCGTGAAGGAGGGGGGGCGCGCGGCTACACCTTC. The V gene is TRBV6-5, the J gene TRBJ1-2, with D possibly TRBD1 on 6 matching bases. The CDR3 consists of 14 residues. From germline, CDR1 is MNHEY and CDR2 SVGAGI. V lost 8 bases, J lost 8 bases, and 21 bases lay in between.

This clone was recorded only once. This rearrangement joins TRBV28 to TRBJ2-5; no reliable D call. Matching the DNA end better, TRBJ2-7 makes the J call doubtful. The CDR3 has 13 amino acids. In germline, CDR1 is MDHEN, CDR2 SYDVKM. CDR3 sequence (DNA): TGTGCCAGCAGTCCGATTCGTTCCTACGAGCAGTACTTC. Its protein is CASSPIRSYEQYF.

The V gene is TRBV30, the J gene TRBJ2-7; 8 bases line up with TRBD1. V lost 5 bases, J lost 7 bases, and 13 bases stayed unmatched. This CDR3 region has 14 residues. Germline-derived CDR1 and CDR2 are GTSNPN and SVGIG (reference sequence). The CDR3 bases are TGTGCCTGGGGGGGGACAGGTGGCCGGGGGGAGCAGTACTTC. Residues: CAWGGTGGRGEQYF.

This rearrangement joins TRBV7-9 to TRBJ2-1, with 11 bases identical to TRBD2. After removal of 3 bases from V and 7 bases from J, the junction contained 8 bases not matched to a gene. CDR3 length equals 16 residues. Germline values: CDR1 SEHNR, CDR2 FQNEAQ (reference sequence). The CDR3 sequence is CASSFILAGAVNEQFF. The DNA of the CDR3 is TGTGCCAGCAGCTTTATACTAGCGGGAGCGGTGAATGAGCAGTTCTTC.

This chain uses TRBV15 with TRBJ2-7; D may be TRBD1 (6 bases). V lost 0 bases, J lost 7 bases, and 10 bases lay in between. Germline V gives CDR1 LNHNV, CDR2 YYDKDF (reference sequence). The CDR3 spans 13 residues. The CDR3 protein is CATSRDRGEEQYF. For the CDR3, the DNA is TGTGCCACCAGCAGAGACAGGGGTGAGGAGCAGTACTTC.

The chain recombines TRBV7-9 with TRBJ2-1; TRBD2 matches at 10 bases. Germline V gene data show CDR1 as SEHNR and CDR2 as FQNEAQ (reference sequence). The CDR3 loop spans 16 amino acids. V was clipped by 4 bases and J by 9 bases; unmatched bases: 12. The CDR3 is CASSSGLAGDYGEQFF. In DNA, the CDR3 is TGTGCCAGCAGCTCCGGTCTAGCGGGGGATTATGGTGAGCAGTTCTTC.

The chain recombines TRBV28 with TRBJ2-7, with D maybe TRBD1 (6 bases). CDR1 and CDR2 from the germline V gene are MDHEN and SYDVKM. The CDR3 is 16 residues long. With 6 bases removed from V and 3 bases from J, the gap between germline ends came to 21 bases. The CDR3 DNA is TGTGCCAGCAGCCGACCCGAGGACAGAGCTTACTACGAGCAGTACTTC. It encodes CASSRPEDRAYYEQYF.

This clone was detected a few times. The chain uses TRBV25-1 and TRBJ2-7; no reliable D call. Trimming removed 0 bases from V and 3 bases from J, with 3 bases in between. Germline V gene sequence: CDR1 MGHDK, CDR2 SYGVNS. The CDR3 is 12 residues long. CDR3: CASSEYLYEQYF. CDR3 DNA: TGTGCCAGCAGTGAATACCTCTACGAGCAGTACTTC.

The rearrangement joins TRBV2 to TRBJ2-1; the D gene is possibly TRBD2 (7 bases). CDR3 length: 15 amino acids. CDR1 and CDR2 from the germline V gene are SNHLY and FYNNEI. Trimming left V 7 bases short and J 2 bases short, with 15 bases between. CDR3 amino acids: CASTSAGAPYNEQFF. The CDR3 DNA reads TGTGCCAGCACCTCCGCGGGGGCCCCCTACAATGAGCAGTTCTTC.

V gene TRBV7-9 combines with J gene TRBJ2-1; D is unresolved. V was clipped by 2 bases and J by 8 bases, with 7 bases between them. In germline, CDR1 is SEHNR, CDR2 FQNEAQ (reference sequence). This CDR3 spans 12 amino acids. The CDR3 loop reads CASSLIRDEQFF. CDR3 nucleotides: TGTGCCAGCAGCTTAATTCGGGATGAGCAGTTCTTC.

This chain links TRBV5-1 with TRBJ2-3, with D perhaps matching TRBD2 (6 bases). V was clipped by 4 bases and J by 9 bases, with 15 bases between them. The germline V gene has CDR1 SGHRS and CDR2 YFSETQ. The CDR3 totals 13 residues. The CDR3 coding sequence is TGCGCCAGCAGCACGGGGGACTCCGAGACGCAGTATTTT. This encodes CASSTGDSETQYF.

The chain couples TRBV5-1 to TRBJ2-7, with 10 bases fitting TRBD1. Germline lookup yields CDR1 SGHRS and CDR2 YFSETQ. This CDR3 contains 16 residues. Unmatched junction bases numbered 7, after V lost 0 bases and J lost 4 bases. The CDR3 loop is CASSLAPGQGSYEQYF. CDR3 coding DNA: TGCGCCAGCAGCTTGGCCCCGGGACAGGGGTCTTACGAGCAGTACTTC.